The entry below describes one T cell receptor (beta chain). The record originates from a study of T cells after yellow fever vaccination. The length of the CDR3 is 15 residues. The V and J ends lost 4 bases and 6 bases respectively, with 15 bases between them. Per germline, CDR1 LNHNV and CDR2 YYDKDF (reference sequence). Each CDR3 protein is one row after TCRdb ran MiXCR on the 5' RACE reads. The table lists hundreds of thousands of distinct CDR3 sequences, roughly a sixth of them singletons. The chain links TRBV15 to TRBJ2-2; no clear D. This specimen consisted of PBMCs, obtained 4 to 5 days after the first yellow fever vaccination. This clonotype was obtained from a man between 18 and 35 years old who received the YFV17D yellow fever vaccine. Here the CDR3 reads CATSKTGEISGELFF. CDR3 sequence (DNA): TGTGCCACCAGCAAGACTGGCGAAATCTCCGGGGAGCTGTTTTTT.